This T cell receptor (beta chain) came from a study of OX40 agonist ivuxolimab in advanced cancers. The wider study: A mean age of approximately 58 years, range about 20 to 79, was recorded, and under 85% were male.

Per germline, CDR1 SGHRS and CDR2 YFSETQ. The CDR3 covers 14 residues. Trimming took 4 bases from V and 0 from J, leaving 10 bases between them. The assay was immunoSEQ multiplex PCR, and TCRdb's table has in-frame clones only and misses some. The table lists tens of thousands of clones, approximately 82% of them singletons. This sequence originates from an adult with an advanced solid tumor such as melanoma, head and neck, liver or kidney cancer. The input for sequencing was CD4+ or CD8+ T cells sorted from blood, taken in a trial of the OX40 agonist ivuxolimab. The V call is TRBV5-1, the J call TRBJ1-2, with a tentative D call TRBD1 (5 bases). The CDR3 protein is CASSSRQTNYGYTF. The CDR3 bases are TGCGCCAGCAGCAGCCGACAGACTAACTATGGCTACACCTTC.